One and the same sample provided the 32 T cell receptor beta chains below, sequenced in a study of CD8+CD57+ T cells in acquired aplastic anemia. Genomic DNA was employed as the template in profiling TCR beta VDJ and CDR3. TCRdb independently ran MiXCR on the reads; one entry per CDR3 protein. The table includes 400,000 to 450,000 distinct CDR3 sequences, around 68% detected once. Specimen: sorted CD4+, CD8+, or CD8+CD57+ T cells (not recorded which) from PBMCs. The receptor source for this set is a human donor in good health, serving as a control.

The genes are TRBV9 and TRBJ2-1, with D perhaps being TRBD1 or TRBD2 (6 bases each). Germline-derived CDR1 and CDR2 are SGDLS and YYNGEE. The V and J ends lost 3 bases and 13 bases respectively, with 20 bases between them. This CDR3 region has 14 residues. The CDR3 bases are TGTGCCAGCAGCGACACAGGGACTCAAGAGACCCAGTTCTTC. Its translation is CASSDTGTQETQFF.

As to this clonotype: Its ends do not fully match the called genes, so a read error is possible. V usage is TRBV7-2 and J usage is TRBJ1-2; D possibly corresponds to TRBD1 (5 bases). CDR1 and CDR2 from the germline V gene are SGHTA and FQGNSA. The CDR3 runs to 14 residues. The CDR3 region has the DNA TGTGCCAGCTCCCAGGGCACCTCGGAGCAGGGCTTCACCTTC. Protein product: CASSQGTSEQGFTF.

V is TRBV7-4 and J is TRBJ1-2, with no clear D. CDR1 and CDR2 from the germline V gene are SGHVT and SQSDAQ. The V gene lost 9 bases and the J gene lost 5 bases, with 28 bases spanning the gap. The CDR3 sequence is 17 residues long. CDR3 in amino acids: CASSIDLEERALYGYTF. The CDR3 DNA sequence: TGTGCCAGTAGTATAGATCTGGAGGAAAGGGCTCTATATGGCTACACCTTC.

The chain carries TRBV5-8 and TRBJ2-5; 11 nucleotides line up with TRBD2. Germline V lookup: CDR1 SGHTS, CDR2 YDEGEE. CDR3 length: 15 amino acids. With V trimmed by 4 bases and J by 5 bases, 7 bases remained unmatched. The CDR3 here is CASSATSGGWETQYF. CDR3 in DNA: TGTGCCAGCAGCGCCACTAGCGGGGGTTGGGAGACCCAGTACTTC.

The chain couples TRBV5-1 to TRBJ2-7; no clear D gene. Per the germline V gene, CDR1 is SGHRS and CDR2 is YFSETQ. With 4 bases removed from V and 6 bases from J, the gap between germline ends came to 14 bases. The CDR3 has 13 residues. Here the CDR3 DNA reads TGCGCCAGCAGCAAAGGGATCGGCTCCGAGCAGTACTTC. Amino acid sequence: CASSKGIGSEQYF.

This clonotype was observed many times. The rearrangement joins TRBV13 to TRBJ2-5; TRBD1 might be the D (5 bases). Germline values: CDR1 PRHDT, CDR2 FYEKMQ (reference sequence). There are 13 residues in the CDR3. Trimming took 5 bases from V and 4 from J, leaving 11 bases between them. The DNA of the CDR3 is TGTGCCAGCAGCCCCCAGGGAAGAGAGACCCAGTACTTC. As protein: CASSPQGRETQYF.

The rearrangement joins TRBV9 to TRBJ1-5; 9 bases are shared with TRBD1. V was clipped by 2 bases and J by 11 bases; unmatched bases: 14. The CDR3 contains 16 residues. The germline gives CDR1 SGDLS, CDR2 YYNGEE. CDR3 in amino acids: CASSVGTGRETQSQHF. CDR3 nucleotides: TGTGCCAGCAGCGTCGGGACAGGGAGGGAGACCCAGTCCCAGCATTTT.

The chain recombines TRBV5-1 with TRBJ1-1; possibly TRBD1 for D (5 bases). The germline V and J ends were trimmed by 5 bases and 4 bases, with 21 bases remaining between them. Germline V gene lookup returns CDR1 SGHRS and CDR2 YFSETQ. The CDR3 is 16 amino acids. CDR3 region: CASRGAGRGTGTEAFF. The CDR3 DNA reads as TGCGCCAGCAGGGGAGCGGGGCGCGGCACAGGCACTGAAGCTTTCTTT.

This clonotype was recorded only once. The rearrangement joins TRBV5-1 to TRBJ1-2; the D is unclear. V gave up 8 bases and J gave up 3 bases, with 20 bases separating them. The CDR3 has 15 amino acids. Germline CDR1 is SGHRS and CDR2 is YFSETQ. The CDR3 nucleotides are TGCGCCAGGGGAGTACAGCTGGACTCGGACTATGGCTACACCTTC. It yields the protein CARGVQLDSDYGYTF.

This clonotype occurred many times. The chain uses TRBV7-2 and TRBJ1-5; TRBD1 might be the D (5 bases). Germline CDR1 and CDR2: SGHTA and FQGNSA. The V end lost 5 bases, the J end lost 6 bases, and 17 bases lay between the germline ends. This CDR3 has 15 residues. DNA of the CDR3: TGTGCCAGCAGCGATCAAAACAGGTTAGGTCAGCCCCAGCATTTT. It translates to CASSDQNRLGQPQHF.

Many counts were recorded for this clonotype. The CDR3 sequence: CASSGTGGLPSYNEQFF. The CDR3 DNA reads TGTGCCAGCAGCGGGACGGGGGGGCTCCCCTCCTACAATGAGCAGTTCTTC. This chain connects TRBV7-9 to TRBJ2-1; 8 positions match TRBD2. The ends lost 5 bases at V and 0 bases at J; junction bases unmatched: 9. There are 17 residues in the CDR3. The germline V gene encodes CDR1 SEHNR and CDR2 FQNEAQ (reference sequence).

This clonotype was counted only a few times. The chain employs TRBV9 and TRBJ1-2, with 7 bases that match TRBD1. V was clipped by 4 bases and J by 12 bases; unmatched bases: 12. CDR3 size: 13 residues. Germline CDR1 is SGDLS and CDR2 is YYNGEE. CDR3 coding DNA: TGTGCCAGCAGCTCGACAGGGTTCGCTGGAAACACCTTC. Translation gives CASSSTGFAGNTF.

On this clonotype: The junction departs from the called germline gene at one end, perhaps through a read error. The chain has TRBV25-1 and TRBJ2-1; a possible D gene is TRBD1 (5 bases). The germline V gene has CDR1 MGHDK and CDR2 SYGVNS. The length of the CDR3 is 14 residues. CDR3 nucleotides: TGTGCCAGCCGTACGCAGGGTACGGGCAATGCGCAGTTCTTT. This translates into CASRTQGTGNAQFF.

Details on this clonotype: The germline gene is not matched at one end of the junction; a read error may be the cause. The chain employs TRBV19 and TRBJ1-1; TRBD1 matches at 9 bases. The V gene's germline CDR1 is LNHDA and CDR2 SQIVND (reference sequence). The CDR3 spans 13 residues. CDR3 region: CASSRTGAQPPLF. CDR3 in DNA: TGTGCCAGTAGTCGGACAGGGGCCCAGCCCCCTCTCTTT.

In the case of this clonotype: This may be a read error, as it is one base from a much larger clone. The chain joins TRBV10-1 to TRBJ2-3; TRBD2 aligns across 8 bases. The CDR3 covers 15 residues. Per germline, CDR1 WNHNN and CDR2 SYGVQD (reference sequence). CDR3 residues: CASSQGTSETVTQYF. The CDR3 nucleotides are TGTGCCAGCAGCCAAGGGACTAGTGAAACAGTTACGCAGTATTTT.

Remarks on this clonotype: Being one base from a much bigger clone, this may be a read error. CDR3: CAARGPSGTYEQYF. The CDR3 coding sequence is TGTGCCGCCCGTGGGCCTAGCGGAACCTACGAGCAGTACTTC. V is TRBV10-3 and J is TRBJ2-7; 7 nucleotides align to TRBD2. J gave up 2 bases and V 11 bases, and 12 bases lay outside the gene matches. The germline CDR1 and CDR2 sequences are ENHRY and SYGVKD. This CDR3 comprises 14 residues.

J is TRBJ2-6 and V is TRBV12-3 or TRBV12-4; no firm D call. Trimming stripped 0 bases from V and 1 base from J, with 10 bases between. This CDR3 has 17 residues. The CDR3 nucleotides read TGTGCCAGCAGTTTAGCCCCGTGGGGATCTGGGGCCAACGTCCTGACTTTC. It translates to CASSLAPWGSGANVLTF.

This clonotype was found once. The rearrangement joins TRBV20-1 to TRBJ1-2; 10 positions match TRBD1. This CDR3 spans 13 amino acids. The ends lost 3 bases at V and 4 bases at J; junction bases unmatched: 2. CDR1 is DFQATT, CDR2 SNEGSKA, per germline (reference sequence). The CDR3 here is CSARDRGSYGYTF. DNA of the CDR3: TGCAGTGCTAGGGACAGGGGGTCCTATGGCTACACCTTC.

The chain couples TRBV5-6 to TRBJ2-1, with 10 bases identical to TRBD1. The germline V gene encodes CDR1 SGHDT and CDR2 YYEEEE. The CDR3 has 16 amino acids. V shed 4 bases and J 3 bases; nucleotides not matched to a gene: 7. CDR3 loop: CASSDRGRGHYNEQFF. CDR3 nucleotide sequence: TGTGCCAGCAGCGACAGGGGGCGGGGGCACTACAATGAGCAGTTCTTC.

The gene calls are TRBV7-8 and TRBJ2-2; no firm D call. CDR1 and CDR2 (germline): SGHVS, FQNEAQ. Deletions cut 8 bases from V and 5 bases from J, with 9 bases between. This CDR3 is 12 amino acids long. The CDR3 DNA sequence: TGTGCCAGCTTAGGCCCGACCGGGGAGCTGTTTTTT. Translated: CASLGPTGELFF. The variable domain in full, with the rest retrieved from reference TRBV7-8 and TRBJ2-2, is GAGVSQSPRYKVAKRGQDVALRCDPISGHVSLFWYQQALGQGPEFLTYFQNEAQLDKSGLPSDRFFAERPEGSVSTLKIQRTQQEDSAVYLCASLGPTGELFFGEGSRLTVL.

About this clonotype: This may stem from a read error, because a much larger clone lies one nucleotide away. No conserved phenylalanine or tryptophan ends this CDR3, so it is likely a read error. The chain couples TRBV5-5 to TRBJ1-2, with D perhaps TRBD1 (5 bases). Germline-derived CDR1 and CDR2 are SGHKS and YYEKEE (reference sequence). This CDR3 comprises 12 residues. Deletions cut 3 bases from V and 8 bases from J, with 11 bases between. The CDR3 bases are TGTGCCAGCAGCTGGGACGGGATAGGCTACACCCTC. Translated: CASSWDGIGYTL.

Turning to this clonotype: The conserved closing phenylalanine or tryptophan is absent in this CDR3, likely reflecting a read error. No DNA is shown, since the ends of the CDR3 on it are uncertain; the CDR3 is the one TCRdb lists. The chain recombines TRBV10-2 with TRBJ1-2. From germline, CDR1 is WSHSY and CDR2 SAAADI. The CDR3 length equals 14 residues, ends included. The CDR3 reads CASSESSDHYGTTC.

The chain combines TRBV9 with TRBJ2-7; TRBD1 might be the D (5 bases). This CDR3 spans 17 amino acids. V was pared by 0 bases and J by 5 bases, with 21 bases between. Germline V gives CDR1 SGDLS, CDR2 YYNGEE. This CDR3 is CASSVAGLKQGPNEQYF. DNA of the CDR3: TGTGCCAGCAGCGTAGCTGGCCTTAAGCAGGGTCCTAACGAGCAGTACTTC.

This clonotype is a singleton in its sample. CDR3 loop: CASRSSTSNPNQHF. In nucleotides, the CDR3 is TGTGCCAGCAGGAGCAGTACTAGCAATCCGAACCAGCATTTT. The chain combines TRBV7-3 with TRBJ1-5; no definite D call. V lost 6 bases and J 12 bases, leaving 21 bases between the germline ends. This CDR3 spans 14 amino acids. Germline CDR1 SGHTA, CDR2 FQGTGA.

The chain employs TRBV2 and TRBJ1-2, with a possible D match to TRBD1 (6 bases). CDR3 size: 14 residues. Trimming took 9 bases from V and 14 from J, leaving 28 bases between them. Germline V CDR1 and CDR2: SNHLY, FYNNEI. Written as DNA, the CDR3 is TGTGCCAGGAGCCCGGGGGGGGGGGCATATGGGCAGACCTTC. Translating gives CARSPGGGAYGQTF.

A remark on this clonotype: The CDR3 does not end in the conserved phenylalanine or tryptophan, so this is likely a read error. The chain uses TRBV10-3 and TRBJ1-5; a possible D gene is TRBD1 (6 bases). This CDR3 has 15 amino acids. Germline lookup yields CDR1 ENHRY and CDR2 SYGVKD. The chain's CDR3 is CAISQGGRDNRPQHY. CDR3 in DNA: TGTGCCATCAGCCAGGGAGGCAGGGACAATCGGCCCCAGCATTAT.

CDR3 DNA: TGTGCCAGCAGCTTGTTCTTCCGGCGGGGTGAAGCTTTCTTT. Protein product: CASSLFFRRGEAFF. This sequence joins TRBV5-6 and TRBJ1-1; D not certain. V was trimmed by 1 base and J by 7 bases, leaving 14 bases between them. From germline, CDR1 is SGHDT and CDR2 YYEEEE. This CDR3 has 14 amino acids.

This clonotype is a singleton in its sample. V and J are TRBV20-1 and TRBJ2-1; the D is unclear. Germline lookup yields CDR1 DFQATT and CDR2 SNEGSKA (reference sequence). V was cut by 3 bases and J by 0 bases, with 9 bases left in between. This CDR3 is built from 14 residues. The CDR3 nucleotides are TGCAGTGCTAGCGGCTATATCTCCTACAATGAGCAGTTCTTC. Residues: CSASGYISYNEQFF.

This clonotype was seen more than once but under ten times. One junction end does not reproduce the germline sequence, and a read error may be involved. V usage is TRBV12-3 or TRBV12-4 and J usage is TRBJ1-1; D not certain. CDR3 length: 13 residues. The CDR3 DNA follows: TGTGCTAGCAGCCCAGGTAGAGACACTGAAGCTTTCTTT. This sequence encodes CASSPGRDTEAFF.

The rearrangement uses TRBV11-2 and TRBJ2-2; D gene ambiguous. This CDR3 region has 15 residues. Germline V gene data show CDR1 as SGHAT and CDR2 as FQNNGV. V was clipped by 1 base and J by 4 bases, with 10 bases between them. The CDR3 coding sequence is TGTGCCAGCAGCTTAGGGGGTGGTATCACCGGGGAGCTGTTTTTT. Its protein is CASSLGGGITGELFF.

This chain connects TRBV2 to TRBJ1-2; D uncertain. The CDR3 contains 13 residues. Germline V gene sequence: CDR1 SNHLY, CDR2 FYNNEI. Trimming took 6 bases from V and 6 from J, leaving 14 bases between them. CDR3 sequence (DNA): TGTGCCAGCAGCGTAGACCGAACCCATGGCTACACCTTC. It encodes CASSVDRTHGYTF.

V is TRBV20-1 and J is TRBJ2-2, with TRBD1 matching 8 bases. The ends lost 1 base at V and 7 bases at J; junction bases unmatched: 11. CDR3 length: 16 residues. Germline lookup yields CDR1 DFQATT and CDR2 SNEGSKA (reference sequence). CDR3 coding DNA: TGCAGTGCTAGAGGAGAGCCTGGACAGGGAAGCGGGGAGCTGTTTTTT. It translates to CSARGEPGQGSGELFF.